What follows is one TCR beta chain and its context. It lacks a known antigen. This entry is derived from a study of T cells expressing NK-cell markers (dated by TCRdb to the early 2020s). Broadly, across the study: TCR beta-chain repertoires were profiled in sorted CD3+CD56+NKG2C+, CD3+CD56+NKG2C- and CD3+CD56-NKG2C+ T-cell subsets from eight donors. Of the eight sequenced donors, seven were found to be HCMV-seropositive and one was found to be HCMV-seronegative. The study sequenced eight donors, all healthy volunteers chosen at random: three men and five women. Illumina HiSeq 2000/2500, MiSeq or NextSeq was used to sequence libraries as 2 x 150 bp reads.

The CDR3 starts with the cysteine, ends with the phenylalanine, and has 13 residues. The nucleotide record is missing. Taken from the germline V gene, the CDR1 and CDR2 loops are SGHRS and YFSETQ. The sequencer was an Illumina HiSeq 2000. 5'RACE template switching, by which a universal primer site and unique molecular identifiers were added, was used to make TCR beta cDNA libraries. Priming for cDNA synthesis came from the TCR beta constant segment, and two successive PCR amplification steps followed. The authors processed their data as follows. MIGEC was used to demultiplex reads and group the reads by UMI, and MiTCR was used to assemble and quantify clonotypes. To exclude erroneous sequences, only TCR cDNA sequences supported by at least two reads were retained. The tcR package was used for downstream repertoire analysis, with clonotypes matched between fractions based on CDR3 nucleotide sequence plus V segment. Antigen specificity was annotated against VDJdb with VDJmatch, allowing one amino acid substitution in CDR3. TCRdb reprocessed the raw reads; every CDR3 protein sequence is a single record, and DNA is not supplied. The authors' filters were not applied to this entry. The table held for this sample gives some 600,000 distinct CDR3 sequences. The top ten clonotypes cover roughly 3.6% of the sample.

To determine HCMV serostatus, a commercial ELISA kit was used to detect HCMV-specific IgG in serum. Ficoll density gradient centrifugation was used to isolate peripheral blood mononuclear cells from blood. Results the study describes overall, beyond this receptor: Those dominant clonotypes were again the most abundant among CD3+CD56-NKG2C+ cells in a few donors, at roughly 28.3-60.1%. Whether the expanded NKG2C-expressing T cell clones were specific for HCMV antigens remained unclear. In 5 to 7 donors, the dominant CD3+CD56+NKG2C+ clonotypes ranked among the top 10 CD8+ clonotypes, making up about 1.0-8% of CD8+ T cells.

Here the chain combines TRBV5-1 and TRBJ2-7; with no DNA, the TCRdb D assignment of TRBD1 cannot be verified. The source is a young man in good health. Donor details come from another sample of the same person, matched by shared clones. The sample was blood T cells: a sorted CD56 or NKG2C T cell subset, CD4+ or CD8+ T cells, or bulk PBMC T cells (not recorded which). The CDR3 corresponds to CASSGTSAGEQYF.